This T cell receptor beta chain was profiled in a study of shared clonotypes between healthy human individuals (dated by TCRdb to between 2020 and 2021). Turning to the overall study: A few men and a couple of women, aged 18 to 49 years, made up the cohort. For each donor, three plates each were used for CD4 naive and CD4 memory, two plates were used for CD8 naive, and one plate was used for CD8 memory. To estimate repertoire size and how much clonotypes are shared between individuals, the study performed deep sequencing of blood TCR repertoires from roughly five healthy adults. To increase sequencing depth and limit assay-specific biases, different laboratories used diverse techniques to prepare libraries and sequence TCR repertoires. Leukapheresis yielded between about 0.85 and 10 billion PBMCs per donor.

For this clone: This clone's antigen is unknown. No base qualities exist here, and no much larger clone lies one base off it.

According to the germline V gene, CDR1 reads SGHVS and CDR2 reads FNYEAQ. Inclusive of the bounding cysteine and phenylalanine, the CDR3 is 15 residues long. The read is trimmed to its CDR3 DNA, 45 bases read in frame from base 1. The junction shows trimming of 5 bases on V and 4 bases on J, plus 15 bases between the germline ends. For the CD8 naive samples, CD45RO-negative cells were positively selected for CCR7, yielding a CD45RA+CCR7+ population from which TemRA cells were excluded. The donors were healthy, HIV-negative adults who had no recently reported acute infections or vaccinations. Every donor was a Caucasian adult living in Nashville, Tennessee, USA. Blood was collected by leukapheresis, and PBMCs were isolated by Ficoll-Histopaque density gradient centrifugation and then cryopreserved in liquid nitrogen vapor phase. Analytical flow cytometry was used to check the purity and quantity of each magnetically sorted T cell population. Genomic DNA was isolated from each sorted fraction and quantified by UV absorbance on a Nanodrop 2000c.

Using the deep immunoSEQ assay, TCR CDR3 regions were amplified from genomic DNA by multiplex PCR. Extracted genomic DNA from each cell subset was distributed evenly across all wells of several immunoSEQ 96-well plates, and each plate was treated as a replicate. For sorted subsets, 200 to 250 ng of genomic DNA, equivalent to some 30,000 T cell genomes, went into each replicate PCR. Purified libraries were measured with a Qubit 3.0 fluorometer, size-checked on a Bioanalyzer 2100, and measured again with the KAPA Library Quantification kit. Every immunoSEQ 96-well plate was sequenced on a separate single-read 150-cycle Illumina NextSeq 550 flow cell. In the paper's pipeline: The immunoSEQ output contained only junctional sequences without quality scores, so filtering could not match that applied to full-length reads. To assign V/J genes and CDR3, sequences were annotated using PyIR, a Python wrapper for IgBLAST v1.9, with IMGT germline references. Reads were removed for weak V/J assignments (E-value above 1e-6), missing CDR3, stop codons, out-of-frame junctions, or ambiguous translated residues. V3J clonotypes were defined by identical inferred V gene, J gene, and CDR3 amino acid sequence. Percentage overlap between repertoires was calculated by dividing the number of shared unique clonotypes by the size of the smaller repertoire. RTK rarefaction, the Chao1 estimator, and Recon v2.1 estimates of unobserved clonotypes were used to assess repertoire richness. For all TCRbeta clonotypes obtained by the gDNA method from four donors, generation probabilities were computed with OLGA. TCRdb holds this immuneACCESS table with in-frame rearrangements only. Some clones are missing; in checked studies, unresolved V genes explain under half, and the rest has no known cause. V and J calls and clone size come straight from that table; D and trimming were deduced from the DNA. The sample contains approximately 1.9 million clones, 93% of them found a single time. More than 1.5% of the sample belongs to the ten largest clones.

What the study reported, not specific to this receptor: Estimated clonotype richness was generally larger for naive than for memory subsets. Compared with non-shared clonotypes, the clonotypes found in all four sorted-subset donors had higher generation probabilities. Rarefaction of sorted-subset datasets indicated incomplete sequencing despite the large sequencing depth. Pairwise subsampling led to the expectation that sequencing depth would affect the degree of clonotype sharing among donors. Because the study included a small number of donors, the genetic and exposure-history diversity represented was limited. Sampling was limited to blood, and TCR repertoires in tissue likely differ from TCR repertoires in blood. About 5% of naive CD4, more than 3% of naive CD8, 2.3% of memory CD4, and 0.35% to 0.5% of memory CD8 clonotypes were shared across four donors.

The rearranged chain carries TRBV7-6 and TRBJ1-5; the D gene is perhaps TRBD1, on 6 matching bases. The clonotype originates from a man younger than 35 in good health. Some clones in this sample may be carry-over from other donors' samples. Specimen: naive CD8+ T cells from PBMCs. According to the study, the label for this sample's cell subset or site signals: CD45RA+CCR7+. Here is the DNA: TGTGCCAGCAGCCCCTCCCAGGGGATAAATCAGCCCCAGCATTTT. Translated, this is CASSPSQGINQPQHF.